The sequence of this T cell receptor beta chain was determined in a study of siplizumab effects on memory and regulatory T cells. Measured with immunoSEQ multiplex PCR; TCRdb has only the in-frame clones, and not every one. The profile shows some 63,000 clones, just over 95% of them singletons. Trimming removed 0 bases at V and 5 bases at J, with 12 bases between. Looked up from germline, CDR1 is SGHKS and CDR2 is YYEKEE (reference sequence). The CDR3 has 15 amino acids. Regarding this clone: Its antigen is not known.

Overall study results and limits: Only a minority of proliferating CD4+ or CD8+ clones had an assignable naive or memory phenotype, with roughly 75-96% lacking one. Memory cells seemed less diverse than naive T cells, which seemed major alloresponse contributors.

The origin of this receptor is a human donor in good health. The sample consisted of naive CD8+ T cells sorted from blood. The chain employs TRBV5-5 and TRBJ1-5; tentative D call: TRBD1 (5 bases). The CDR3 bases are TGTGCCAGCAGCTTGGGAGTTCGGGGGGATCAGCCCCAGCATTTT. It codes for CASSLGVRGDQPQHF.